This TCR beta chain was recorded in a study of T cell changes during pregnancy in multiple sclerosis. CDR3 length: 12 amino acids. The germline V gene encodes CDR1 SQVTM and CDR2 ANQGSEA. The ends were cut back, 7 bases at V and 4 bases at J, with 13 bases in the middle. Using immunoSEQ multiplex PCR, the repertoire was profiled, and TCRdb retains in-frame clones only, with some absent. The data show approximately 100,000 clones, approximately 93% seen once. Sequences were derived from peripheral blood, sampled after pregnancy. This TCR was sampled from a female donor with multiple sclerosis, enrolled in a pregnancy study. The chain combines TRBV29-1 with TRBJ1-1; D is possibly TRBD1 (5 bases). For the CDR3, the DNA is TGCAGCGGTCACGCGGGGCCCACTGAAGCTTTCTTT. As protein: CSGHAGPTEAFF.